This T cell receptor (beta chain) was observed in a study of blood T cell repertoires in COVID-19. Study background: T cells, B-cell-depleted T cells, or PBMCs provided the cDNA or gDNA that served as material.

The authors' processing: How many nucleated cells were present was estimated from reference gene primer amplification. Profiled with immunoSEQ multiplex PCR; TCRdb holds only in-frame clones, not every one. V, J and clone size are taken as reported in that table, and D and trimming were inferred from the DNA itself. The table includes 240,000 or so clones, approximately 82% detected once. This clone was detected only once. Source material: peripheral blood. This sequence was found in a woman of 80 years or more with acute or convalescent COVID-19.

The CDR3 is CASSAYRGGETQYF. In DNA, the CDR3 is TGTGCCAGCAGCGCTTACAGGGGGGGAGAGACCCAGTACTTC. V usage is TRBV2 and J usage is TRBJ2-5; possible D gene TRBD1, 8 bases. The CDR3 sequence is 14 residues long. CDR1 and CDR2 from the germline V gene are SNHLY and FYNNEI. V was trimmed by 6 bases and J by 4 bases, leaving 15 bases between them.